A single sample gave rise to the 15 T cell receptor beta chains below, sequenced in a study of human T cells and chemical hapten exposure. Individual cDNA molecules had unique molecular identifiers attached to them by the library. TCRdb re-called the reads through MiXCR, storing one row per CDR3 protein. The table lists 150 to 200 distinct CDR3 sequences, 58% of them singletons, with about 18% in the top ten. Stated treatment: therapeutic diphenylcyclopropenone sensitization with weekly scalp DPC. The sequenced sample was whole blood, obtained before DPC sensitization or 2, 6, or about 24 weeks after (not recorded which). The receptors derive from an adult with alopecia areata. Some clones in this sample may be carry-over from other donors' samples. This table probably holds off-target reads from a library built for another chain.

The V call is TRBV28, the J call TRBJ1-1, with unresolved D. Deletions cut 6 bases from V and 2 bases from J, with 10 bases between. CDR3 length: 13 amino acids. Germline CDR1 is MDHEN and CDR2 is SYDVKM. The CDR3, as DNA: TGTGCCAGCAGACTAGTAGCTAACACTGAAGCTTTCTTT. It yields the protein CASRLVANTEAFF. Drawing the rest from reference TRBV28 and TRBJ1-1, the complete variable domain is DVKVTQSSRYLVKRTGEKVFLECVQDMDHENMFWYRQDPGLGLRLIYFSYDVKMKEKGDIPEGYSVSREKKERFSLILESASTNQTSMYLCASRLVANTEAFFGQGTRLTVV.

The J gene is TRBJ2-1, the V gene TRBV20-1; a weak D match, TRBD1 (6 bases). This CDR3 contains 14 residues. V was trimmed by 4 bases and J by 5 bases, leaving 15 bases between them. Germline CDR1 is DFQATT and CDR2 is SNEGSKA (reference sequence). The CDR3 reads CSATPGVTNNEQFF. The CDR3 nucleotides read TGCAGTGCTACCCCAGGGGTGACCAACAATGAGCAGTTCTTC.

This clonotype has more than one count but fewer than ten. The J gene is TRBJ1-5, the V gene TRBV20-1; no firm D call. Germline V gene data show CDR1 as DFQATT and CDR2 as SNEGSKA (reference sequence). Trimming cost V 5 bases and J 6 bases, with 20 bases left between them. The CDR3 is 15 amino acids. The CDR3 loop reads CSASSTPRESQPQHF. The DNA for the CDR3 is TGCAGTGCTTCTTCTACCCCCCGGGAGAGTCAGCCCCAGCATTTT.

This clonotype was recorded once. The V gene is TRBV5-5, the J gene TRBJ1-1, with no clear D. The length of the CDR3 is 16 residues. CDR1 and CDR2 from the germline V gene are SGHKS and YYEKEE (reference sequence). V was cut by 5 bases and J by 1 base, with 18 bases left in between. For the CDR3, the DNA is TGTGCCAGCAGTTCAGGACCGGGAACCTGGAACACTGAAGCTTTCTTT. It is translated as CASSSGPGTWNTEAFF.

CDR3 sequence (DNA): TGTGCCAGCAGCTTAGGCAATGTTGCGGGGGAGTACTTCTTC. It translates to CASSLGNVAGEYFF. The chain joins TRBV7-9 to TRBJ2-1; 7 bases agree with TRBD2. Germline CDR1 is SEHNR and CDR2 is FQNEAQ (reference sequence). The CDR3 contains 14 residues. The J segment lost 16 bases and the V segment lost 1 base, leaving 13 bases of the junction unmatched.

This sequence joins TRBV29-1 and TRBJ1-2; the D is unclear. The CDR3 length is 11 residues. V was clipped by 4 bases and J by 3 bases, with 6 bases between them. Germline assignment: CDR1 SQVTM and CDR2 ANQGSEA. The CDR3 sequence: CSVVADYGYTF. CDR3 DNA sequence: TGCAGCGTTGTCGCAGACTATGGCTACACCTTC.

This clonotype occurred a few times. The rearrangement links TRBV13 to TRBJ1-1; D remains unclear. The V and J ends lost 6 bases and 2 bases respectively, with 13 bases between them. The CDR3 has 14 residues. Germline CDR1 reads PRHDT; CDR2 reads FYEKMQ (reference sequence). CDR3 sequence: CASSWASSNTEAFF. CDR3 nucleotides: TGTGCCAGCAGTTGGGCGAGTAGTAACACTGAAGCTTTCTTT.

The chain employs TRBV6-4 and TRBJ1-1; TRBD1 is a possible D gene (5 bases). The CDR3 has 13 residues. The germline gives CDR1 MRHNA, CDR2 SNTAGT. Trimming stripped 6 bases from V and 6 bases from J, with 14 bases between. CDR3 nucleotide sequence: TGTGCCAGCAGCGGACAACCGGGGGCTGAAGCTTTCTTT. It yields the protein CASSGQPGAEAFF.

As for this clonotype: An end of the junction differs from the germline gene, which may be a read error. This chain links TRBV7-7 with TRBJ2-5; TRBD2 matches 7 bases. The CDR3 contains 15 residues. The germline V gene has CDR1 SSHAT and CDR2 FNYEAQ (reference sequence). The DNA of the CDR3 is TGTGCTAGCAGCTTAAGCCTAGCGGTCGGGGAGACCCAGTACTTC. Protein: CASSLSLAVGETQYF.

The table lists this clonotype with a few counts. V gene TRBV4-1 combines with J gene TRBJ2-7; TRBD1 matches at 7 bases. Trimming cost V 1 base and J 4 bases; bases outside gene matches: 7. Germline V gene lookup returns CDR1 MGHRA and CDR2 YSYEKL. The CDR3 contains 15 residues. CDR3 region: CASSQADRTPYEQYF. DNA of the CDR3: TGCGCCAGCAGCCAAGCGGACAGGACCCCTTACGAGCAGTACTTC.

This clonotype has more than one count but fewer than ten. The chain links TRBV19 to TRBJ2-1; 9 nucleotides line up with TRBD1. The germline CDR1 and CDR2 sequences are LNHDA and SQIVND (reference sequence). Trimming removed 1 base from V and 6 bases from J; junction bases left unmatched: 4. The CDR3 runs to 15 residues. The CDR3: CASSIGGTGPNEQFF. The CDR3 DNA is TGTGCCAGTAGTATAGGGGGGACAGGGCCCAATGAGCAGTTCTTC.

V gene TRBV20-1 combines with J gene TRBJ1-5, with TRBD1 identical over 7 bases. The length of the CDR3 is 15 residues. Germline loops: CDR1 DFQATT, CDR2 SNEGSKA (reference sequence). V gave up 6 bases and J gave up 7 bases; unmatched junction bases: 15. The CDR3 sequence: CSAQSTGNVRQPQHF. The CDR3 DNA reads as TGCAGTGCACAATCGACAGGGAATGTCCGCCAGCCCCAGCATTTT.

The rearrangement joins TRBV7-3 to TRBJ2-2; 7 bases are a match to TRBD2. The junction had 8 bases not matched to a gene; V was cut back by 8 bases and J by 8 bases. The CDR3 length is 13 residues. Looked up from germline, CDR1 is SGHTA and CDR2 is FQGTGA. This CDR3 reads CASSGGGSGELFF. For the CDR3, the DNA is TGTGCCAGCTCGGGCGGCGGGAGTGGGGAGCTGTTTTTT.

About this clonotype itself: At one end the junction does not follow the germline gene, possibly because of a read error. The chain uses TRBV12-3 or TRBV12-4 and TRBJ2-2, with 11 nucleotides matching TRBD2. This CDR3 has 14 amino acids. The CDR3 DNA follows: TGTGCCAGCATTTTAGCGGGGGGGACCGGGGAGCTGTTTTTT. Encoded protein: CASILAGGTGELFF.

This clonotype was observed a few times. This chain links TRBV5-4 with TRBJ2-2, with 8 bases matching TRBD2. V shed 6 bases, J shed 4 bases, and the junction held 8 bases outside the gene matches. The germline CDR1 and CDR2 sequences are SGHNT and YYREEE (reference sequence). CDR3 length equals 15 residues. For the CDR3, the DNA is TGTGCCAGCAAGGGGAGCGGGGGAGGCACCGGGGAGCTGTTTTTT. Residues: CASKGSGGGTGELFF.